These 22 T cell receptor beta chains were all obtained from the same sample, sequenced in a study of OX40 agonist ivuxolimab in advanced cancers. Library preparation was by the immunoSEQ multiplex PCR assay. Imported from immuneACCESS, the table was reduced by TCRdb to in-frame sequences with V and J called. These copies leave out some clones; in studies compared against another copy, an unresolved V gene accounts for under half, and the cause of the remainder is not known. This sample is represented by approximately 66,000 clones; 88% of them were singletons. The biggest ten clones account for 0.45% to 0.65% of the sample. This sample comprised CD4+ or CD8+ T cells sorted from blood, obtained in a trial of the OX40 agonist ivuxolimab. These receptors came from an adult with an advanced solid tumor such as melanoma, head and neck, liver or kidney cancer.

This clone appeared a single time. The V gene is TRBV10-2, the J gene TRBJ2-1, with 9 bases aligning to TRBD2. This CDR3 is 15 amino acids long. The germline gives CDR1 WSHSY, CDR2 SAAADI. After removal of 8 bases from V and 1 base from J, the junction contained 6 bases not matched to a gene. The CDR3 here is CASLGLAGSYNEQFF. The CDR3 DNA is TGCGCCAGCTTGGGGCTAGCGGGGTCCTACAATGAGCAGTTCTTC.

This chain uses TRBV6-1 with TRBJ2-1; TRBD1 is a possible D gene (5 bases). Germline V gene data show CDR1 as MNHNS and CDR2 as SASEGT. Trimming cost V 5 bases and J 2 bases, with 13 bases left between them. The CDR3 has 15 residues. CDR3 bases: TGTGCCAGCAGTCTAGGGGTTCAAACCTACAATGAGCAGTTCTTC. Translation gives CASSLGVQTYNEQFF.

The chain carries TRBV18 and TRBJ1-2; TRBD1 matches 8 bases. Germline lookup yields CDR1 KGHSH and CDR2 LQKENI. V shed 6 bases, J shed 2 bases, and the junction held 8 bases outside the gene matches. The CDR3 consists of 15 residues. The CDR3 reads CASSTGTGLNYGYTF. The DNA for the CDR3 is TGTGCCAGCTCTACCGGGACAGGACTAAACTATGGCTACACCTTC.

The rearrangement joins TRBV5-1 to TRBJ2-3; D is possibly TRBD1 (7 bases). V dropped 4 bases and J dropped 2 bases, with 14 bases sitting between them. Germline CDR1 reads SGHRS; CDR2 reads YFSETQ. The CDR3 consists of 15 residues. This CDR3 reads CASSVGGQFTDTQYF. The CDR3 DNA reads as TGCGCCAGCAGCGTGGGGGGACAGTTCACAGATACGCAGTATTTT.

The rearrangement joins TRBV10-3 to TRBJ2-7; 7 bases align to TRBD1. The CDR3 runs 12 residues. Germline CDR1 reads ENHRY; CDR2 reads SYGVKD. Germline trimming cut 4 bases from V and 3 bases from J; bases unmatched to any gene: 0. The CDR3 spells CAISGQGYEQYF. As DNA, the CDR3 is TGTGCCATCAGTGGACAGGGCTACGAGCAGTACTTC.

The chain recombines TRBV11-2 with TRBJ1-4, with 9 bases aligning to TRBD1. The CDR3 is 14 amino acids. Losses at the gene ends were 5 bases for V and 7 bases for J; bases not matched to a gene: 5. Germline V gives CDR1 SGHAT, CDR2 FQNNGV. The DNA for the CDR3 is TGTGCCAGCAGCAGGGACAGGGAGAGTGAAAAACTGTTTTTT. Amino acids: CASSRDRESEKLFF.

This sequence joins TRBV5-8 and TRBJ1-3; the match to TRBD1 covers 7 bases. The CDR3 runs to 14 residues. Trimming cost V 2 bases and J 4 bases; bases outside gene matches: 3. Germline CDR1 reads SGHTS; CDR2 reads YDEGEE. CDR3 nucleotides: TGTGCCAGCAGCTTTAGGGACAGCGGAAACACCATATATTTT. It specifies CASSFRDSGNTIYF.

The chain carries TRBV5-1 and TRBJ2-7; unclear D gene. Germline CDR1 reads SGHRS; CDR2 reads YFSETQ. The CDR3 covers 15 residues. Deletions cut 1 base from V and 0 bases from J, with 11 bases between. DNA for the CDR3: TGCGCCAGCAGCTTGAGTCTAGGATACTCCTACGAGCAGTACTTC. Its protein product is CASSLSLGYSYEQYF.

V and J are TRBV9 and TRBJ1-1; D possibly corresponds to TRBD1 (5 bases). The ends were cut back, 0 bases at V and 1 base at J, with 7 bases in the middle. The CDR3 is 14 residues long. CDR1 is SGDLS, CDR2 YYNGEE, per germline. The CDR3 protein is CASSVAGPNTEAFF. Written as DNA, the CDR3 is TGTGCCAGCAGCGTAGCGGGGCCGAACACTGAAGCTTTCTTT.

This chain links TRBV10-3 with TRBJ2-7; no definite D call. The CDR3 length is 15 residues. V lost 3 bases, J lost 2 bases, and 14 bases lay in between. The germline V gene has CDR1 ENHRY and CDR2 SYGVKD. Written as DNA, the CDR3 is TGTGCCATCAGTGATAATCTAGGTAACCCCTACGAGCAGTACTTC. Protein product: CAISDNLGNPYEQYF.

This rearrangement joins TRBV6-5 to TRBJ1-2; the match to TRBD1 covers 8 bases. The V gene's germline CDR1 is MNHEY and CDR2 SVGAGI. The CDR3 is 15 residues long. V gave up 0 bases and J gave up 7 bases; unmatched junction bases: 7. The CDR3 DNA is TGTGCCAGCAGTTACTCACTTTCAGGGGGCACTGGCTACACCTTC. This sequence encodes CASSYSLSGGTGYTF.

The chain links TRBV7-6 to TRBJ2-3; D uncertain. CDR1 is SGHVS, CDR2 FNYEAQ, per germline. V lost 3 bases, J lost 2 bases, and 9 bases lay in between. CDR3 length: 14 amino acids. Written as DNA, the CDR3 is TGTGCCAGCAGCTTGGGCATTCCCACAGATACGCAGTATTTT. Its translation: CASSLGIPTDTQYF.

V and J are TRBV4-1 and TRBJ2-1, with 11 bases matching TRBD2. CDR3 length equals 17 residues. Trimming cost V 1 base and J 6 bases; bases outside gene matches: 8. Germline assignment: CDR1 MGHRA and CDR2 YSYEKL. The CDR3: CASSQVSGGAGGNEQFF. The DNA of the CDR3 is TGCGCCAGCAGCCAAGTTAGCGGGGGGGCCGGAGGCAATGAGCAGTTCTTC.

The CDR3 sequence is CASSSQLMNSGNTIYF. The CDR3, as DNA: TGTGCCAGTAGTTCCCAGCTAATGAACTCTGGAAACACCATATATTTT. The chain couples TRBV19 to TRBJ1-3; D is undetermined. Trimming removed 5 bases from V and 0 bases from J, with 14 bases in between. The CDR3 is made up of 16 amino acids. Germline lookup yields CDR1 LNHDA and CDR2 SQIVND (reference sequence).

The V gene is TRBV30, the J gene TRBJ2-1, with TRBD1 matching 10 bases. The V segment lost 3 bases and the J segment 6 bases; nucleotides outside the gene matches: 5. Germline values: CDR1 GTSNPN, CDR2 SVGIG (reference sequence). This CDR3 contains 14 residues. CDR3 region: CAWREWTGGNEQFF. The CDR3 coding sequence is TGTGCCTGGAGGGAATGGACAGGGGGCAATGAGCAGTTCTTC.

A note on this clone: The junction and the germline gene differ at one end; a read error may be behind it. This CDR3 is also generated by other DNA sequences in the sample. The J gene is TRBJ1-1, the V gene TRBV6-1, with D possibly matching TRBD1 (6 bases). CDR3 length equals 15 residues. Germline lookup yields CDR1 MNHNS and CDR2 SASEGT. The CDR3 protein is CASSAPGQPNTEAFF. For the CDR3, the DNA is TGTGCCAGCAGTGCTCCGGGACAACCGAACACTGAAGCCTTCTTT.

V gene TRBV21-1 combines with J gene TRBJ2-7; TRBD2, the table's D call, lacks a check against the DNA. TRBV21-1 is an annotated pseudogene. This CDR3 has 16 residues. In nucleotides, the CDR3 is TGTGCCAGCAGCAAAGGTGTAGCGGGGGGGCTCTACGAGCAGTACTTC. This encodes CASSKGVAGGLYEQYF.

The V gene is TRBV5-4, the J gene TRBJ1-5; D not resolved. Germline values: CDR1 SGHNT, CDR2 YYREEE (reference sequence). V lost 0 bases and J lost 2, with 12 bases in between. The length of the CDR3 is 16 residues. CDR3 coding DNA: TGTGCCAGCAGCTTGGGCCCGGACGGAGGCAATCAGCCCCAGCATTTT. Translating it yields CASSLGPDGGNQPQHF.

The chain links TRBV9 to TRBJ1-3, with 7 bases that match TRBD1. Germline loops: CDR1 SGDLS, CDR2 YYNGEE. The CDR3 length is 13 residues. V dropped 4 bases and J dropped 4; count of bases not matched to a gene: 2. The CDR3 DNA reads as TGTGCCAGCAGCCCGACAGGGGGAAACACCATATATTTT. Its translation: CASSPTGGNTIYF.

The J gene is TRBJ2-5, the V gene TRBV6-1, with 7 bases that match TRBD2. The CDR3 runs to 15 residues. V was clipped by 7 bases and J by 7 bases; unmatched bases: 15. Per germline, CDR1 MNHNS and CDR2 SASEGT. CDR3 bases: TGTGCCAGCAACCGGGAGGCGGGACCTGAAGGGACCCAGTACTTC. As protein: CASNREAGPEGTQYF.

This chain connects TRBV2 to TRBJ1-2; D is perhaps TRBD1 (5 bases). Germline loops: CDR1 SNHLY, CDR2 FYNNEI. This CDR3 has 14 residues. V was clipped by 4 bases and J by 5 bases, with 14 bases between them. CDR3 region: CASSVQGLGYGYTF. The CDR3 coding sequence is TGTGCCAGCAGTGTGCAGGGATTAGGGTATGGCTACACCTTC. Based on the CDR3 plus reference TRBV2 and TRBJ1-2, the full variable domain is EPEVTQTPSHQVTQMGQEVILRCVPISNHLYFYWYRQILGQKVEFLVSFYNNEISEKSEIFDDQFSVERPDGSNFTLKIRSTKLEDSAMYFCASSVQGLGYGYTFGSGTRLTVV.

The chain joins TRBV19 to TRBJ2-1, with 8 bases fitting TRBD2. The V gene end was trimmed by 7 bases and the J gene end by 3 bases; junction bases not matched to a gene: 5. Germline V lookup: CDR1 LNHDA, CDR2 SQIVND (reference sequence). This CDR3 spans 14 amino acids. Written as DNA, the CDR3 is TGTGCCAGTAAAGTAGCGGGGATCTACAATGAGCAGTTCTTC. Translating gives CASKVAGIYNEQFF.